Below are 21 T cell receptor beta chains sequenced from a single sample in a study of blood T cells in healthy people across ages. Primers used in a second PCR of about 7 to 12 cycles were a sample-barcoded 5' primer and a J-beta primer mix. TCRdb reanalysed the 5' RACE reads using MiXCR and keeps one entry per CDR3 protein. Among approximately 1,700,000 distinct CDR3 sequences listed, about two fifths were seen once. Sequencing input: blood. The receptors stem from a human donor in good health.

The CDR3 sequence: CASSYGVYTIYF. Written as DNA, the CDR3 is TGTGCCAGCTCGTATGGGGTTTACACCATATATTTT. This rearrangement joins TRBV2 to TRBJ1-3; D remains ambiguous. The V gene lost 8 bases and the J gene lost 8 bases, with 13 bases spanning the gap. The length of the CDR3 is 12 residues. Germline CDR1 is SNHLY and CDR2 is FYNNEI.

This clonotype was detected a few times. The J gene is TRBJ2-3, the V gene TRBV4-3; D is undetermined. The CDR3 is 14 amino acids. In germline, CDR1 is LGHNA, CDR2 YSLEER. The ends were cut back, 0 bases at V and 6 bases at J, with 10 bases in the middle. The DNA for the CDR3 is TGCGCCAGCAGCCAAGATACCCGGGCGGATACGCAGTATTTT. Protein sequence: CASSQDTRADTQYF.

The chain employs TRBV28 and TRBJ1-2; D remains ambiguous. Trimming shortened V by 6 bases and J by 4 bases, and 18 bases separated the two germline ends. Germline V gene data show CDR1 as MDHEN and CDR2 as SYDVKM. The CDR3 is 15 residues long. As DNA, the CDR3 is TGTGCCAGCAGCTACCCCCTTCTCGGCACCTATGGCTACACCTTC. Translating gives CASSYPLLGTYGYTF.

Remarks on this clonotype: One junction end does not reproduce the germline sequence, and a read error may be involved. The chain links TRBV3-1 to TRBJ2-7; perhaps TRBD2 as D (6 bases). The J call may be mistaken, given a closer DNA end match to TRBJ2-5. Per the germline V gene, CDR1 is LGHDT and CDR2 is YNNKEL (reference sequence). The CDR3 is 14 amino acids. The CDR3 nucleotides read TGTGTCAGCAGCCAAGATCGGTGGGGAGGGACCCAGTACTTC. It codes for CVSSQDRWGGTQYF.

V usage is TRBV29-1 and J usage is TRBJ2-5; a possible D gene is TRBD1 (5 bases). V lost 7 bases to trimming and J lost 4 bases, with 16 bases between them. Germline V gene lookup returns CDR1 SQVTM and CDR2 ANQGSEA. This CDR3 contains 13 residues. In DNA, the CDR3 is TGCAGCGCCGCAGGGCAGGGCGGAGAGACCCAGTACTTC. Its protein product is CSAAGQGGETQYF.

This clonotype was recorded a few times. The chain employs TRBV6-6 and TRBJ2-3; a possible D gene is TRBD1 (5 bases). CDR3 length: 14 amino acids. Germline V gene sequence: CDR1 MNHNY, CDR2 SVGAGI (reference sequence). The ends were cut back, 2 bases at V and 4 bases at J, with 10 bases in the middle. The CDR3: CASSYGKGSDTQYF. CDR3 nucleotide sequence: TGTGCCAGCAGTTACGGCAAGGGGTCAGATACGCAGTATTTT.

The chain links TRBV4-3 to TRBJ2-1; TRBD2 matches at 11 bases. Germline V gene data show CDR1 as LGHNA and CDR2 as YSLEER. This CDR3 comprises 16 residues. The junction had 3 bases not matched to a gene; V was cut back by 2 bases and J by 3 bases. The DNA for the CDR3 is TGCGCCAGCAGCCAACCTAGCGGGGGGTTCTACAATGAGCAGTTCTTC. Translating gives CASSQPSGGFYNEQFF.

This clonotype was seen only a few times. This CDR3 reads CSVDGTGEYTDEQFF. In DNA form, the CDR3 reads TGCAGCGTTGATGGTACAGGGGAGTACACCGATGAGCAGTTCTTC. The V and J genes are TRBV29-1 and TRBJ2-1; 7 bases are a match to TRBD1. V was pared by 3 bases and J by 8 bases, with 13 bases of the junction left unmatched. The CDR3 consists of 15 residues. CDR1 and CDR2 from the germline V gene are SQVTM and ANQGSEA.

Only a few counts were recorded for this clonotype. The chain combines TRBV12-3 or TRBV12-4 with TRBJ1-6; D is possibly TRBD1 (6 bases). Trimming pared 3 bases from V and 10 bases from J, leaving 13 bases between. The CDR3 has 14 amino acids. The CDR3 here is CASSFGTPVSPLHF. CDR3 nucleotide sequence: TGTGCCAGCAGTTTCGGGACACCCGTCTCACCCCTCCACTTT.

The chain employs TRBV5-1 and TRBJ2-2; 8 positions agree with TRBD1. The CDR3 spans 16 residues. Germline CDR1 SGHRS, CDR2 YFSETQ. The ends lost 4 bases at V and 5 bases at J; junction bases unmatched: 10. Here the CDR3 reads CASSPRGRGQTGELFF. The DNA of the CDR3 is TGCGCCAGCAGCCCCCGAGGCAGGGGGCAAACCGGGGAGCTGTTTTTT. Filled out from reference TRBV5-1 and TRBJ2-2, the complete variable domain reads KAGVTQTPRYLIKTRGQQVTLSCSPISGHRSVSWYQQTPGQGLQFLFEYFSETQRNKGNFPGRFSGRQFSNSRSEMNVSTLELGDSALYLCASSPRGRGQTGELFFGEGSRLTVL.

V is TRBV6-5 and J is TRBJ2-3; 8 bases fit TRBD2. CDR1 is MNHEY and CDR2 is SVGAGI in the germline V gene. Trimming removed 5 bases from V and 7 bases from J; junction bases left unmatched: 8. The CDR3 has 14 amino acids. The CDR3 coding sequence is TGTGCCAGCAGTGCCGGGACTAGAGGGAATACGCAGTATTTT. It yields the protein CASSAGTRGNTQYF.

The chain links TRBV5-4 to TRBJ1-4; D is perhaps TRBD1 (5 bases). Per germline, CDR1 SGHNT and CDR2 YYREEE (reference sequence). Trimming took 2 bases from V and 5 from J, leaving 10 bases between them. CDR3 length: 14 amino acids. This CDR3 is CASSFRDGNEKLFF. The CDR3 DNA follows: TGTGCCAGCAGCTTCCGGGACGGGAATGAAAAACTGTTTTTT.

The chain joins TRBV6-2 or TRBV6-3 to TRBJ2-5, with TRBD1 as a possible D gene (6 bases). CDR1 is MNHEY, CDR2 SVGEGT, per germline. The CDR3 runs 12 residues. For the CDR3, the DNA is TGTGCGTCGGACACTACAGGGGAGACCCAGTACTTC. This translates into CASDTTGETQYF.

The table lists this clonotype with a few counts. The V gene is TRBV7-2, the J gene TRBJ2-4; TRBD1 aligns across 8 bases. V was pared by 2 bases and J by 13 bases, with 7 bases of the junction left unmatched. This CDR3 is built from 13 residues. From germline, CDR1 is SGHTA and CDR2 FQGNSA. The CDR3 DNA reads TGTGCCAGCAGCTTATCAGGGGGCTTGAAGCAGTACTTC. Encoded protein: CASSLSGGLKQYF. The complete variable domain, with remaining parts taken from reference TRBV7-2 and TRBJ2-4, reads GAGVSQSPSNKVTEKGKDVELRCDPISGHTALYWYRQSLGQGLEFLIYFQGNSAPDKSGLPSDRFSAERTGGSVSTLTIQRTQQEDSAVYLCASSLSGGLKQYFGAGTRLSVL.

The CDR3 is CASSAGDREVYGYTF. The CDR3, as DNA: TGTGCCAGTAGTGCCGGGGACAGGGAGGTTTATGGCTACACCTTC. The chain links TRBV19 to TRBJ1-2; 9 nucleotides align to TRBD1. The germline gives CDR1 LNHDA, CDR2 SQIVND (reference sequence). The V and J ends lost 5 bases and 5 bases, in that order; junction bases with no gene match: 9. This CDR3 region has 15 residues.

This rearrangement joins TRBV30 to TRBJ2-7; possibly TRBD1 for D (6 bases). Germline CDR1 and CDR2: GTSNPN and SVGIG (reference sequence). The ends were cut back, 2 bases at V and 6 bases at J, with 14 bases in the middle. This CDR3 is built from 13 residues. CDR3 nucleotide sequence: TGTGCCTGGAGTTCAGAACTCAGGGGCGAGCAGTACTTC. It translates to CAWSSELRGEQYF.

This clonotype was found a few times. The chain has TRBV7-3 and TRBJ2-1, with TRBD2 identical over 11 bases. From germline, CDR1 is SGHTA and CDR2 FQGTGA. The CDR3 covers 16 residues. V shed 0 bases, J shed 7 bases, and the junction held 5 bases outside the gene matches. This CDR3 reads CASSLTSGGGWNEQFF. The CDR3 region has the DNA TGTGCCAGCAGCTTAACTAGCGGGGGGGGCTGGAATGAGCAGTTCTTC.

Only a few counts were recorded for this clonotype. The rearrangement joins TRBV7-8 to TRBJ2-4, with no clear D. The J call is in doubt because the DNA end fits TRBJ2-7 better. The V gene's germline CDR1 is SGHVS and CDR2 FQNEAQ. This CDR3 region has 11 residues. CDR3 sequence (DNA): TGTGCCAGCAGCTTATGGAACGAGCAGTACTTC. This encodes CASSLWNEQYF.

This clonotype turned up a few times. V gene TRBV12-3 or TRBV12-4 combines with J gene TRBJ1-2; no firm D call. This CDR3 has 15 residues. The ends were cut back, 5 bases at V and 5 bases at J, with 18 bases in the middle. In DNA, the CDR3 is TGTGCCAGCAGTCCCCAGCCTCCACGAAAATATGGCTACACCTTC. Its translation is CASSPQPPRKYGYTF.

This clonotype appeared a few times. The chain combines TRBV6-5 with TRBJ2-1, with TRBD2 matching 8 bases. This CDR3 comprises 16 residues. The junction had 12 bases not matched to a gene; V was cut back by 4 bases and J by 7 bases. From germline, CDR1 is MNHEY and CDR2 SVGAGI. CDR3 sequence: CASSLTPGLVGNEQFF. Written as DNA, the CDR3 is TGTGCCAGCAGTTTGACCCCGGGACTAGTGGGTAATGAGCAGTTCTTC.

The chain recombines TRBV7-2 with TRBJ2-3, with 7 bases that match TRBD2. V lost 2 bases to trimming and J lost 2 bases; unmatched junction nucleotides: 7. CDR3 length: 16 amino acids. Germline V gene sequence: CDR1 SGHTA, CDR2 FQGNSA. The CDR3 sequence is CASSLRPLAATDTQYF. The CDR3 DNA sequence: TGTGCCAGCAGCTTAAGGCCGCTAGCGGCCACAGATACGCAGTATTTT.